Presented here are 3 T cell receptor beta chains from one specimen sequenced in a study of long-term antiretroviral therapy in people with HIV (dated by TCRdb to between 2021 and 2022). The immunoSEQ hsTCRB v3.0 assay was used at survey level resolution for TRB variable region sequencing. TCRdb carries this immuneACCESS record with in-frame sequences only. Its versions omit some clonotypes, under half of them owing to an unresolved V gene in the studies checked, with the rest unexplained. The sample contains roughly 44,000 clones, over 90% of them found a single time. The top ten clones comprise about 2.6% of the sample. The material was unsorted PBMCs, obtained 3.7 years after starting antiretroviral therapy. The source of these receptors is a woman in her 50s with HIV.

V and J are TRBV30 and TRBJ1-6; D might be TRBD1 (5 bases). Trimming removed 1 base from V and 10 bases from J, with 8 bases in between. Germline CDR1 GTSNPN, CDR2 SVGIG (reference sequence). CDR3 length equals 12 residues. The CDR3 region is CAWSATGSPLHF. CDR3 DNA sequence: TGTGCCTGGAGTGCAACAGGATCACCCCTCCACTTT.

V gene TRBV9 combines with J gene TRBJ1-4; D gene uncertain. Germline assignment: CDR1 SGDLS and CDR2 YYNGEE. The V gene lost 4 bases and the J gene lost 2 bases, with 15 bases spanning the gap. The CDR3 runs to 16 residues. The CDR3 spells CASSPRFVATNEKLFF. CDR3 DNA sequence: TGTGCCAGCAGCCCCCGTTTCGTAGCGACTAATGAAAAACTGTTTTTT.

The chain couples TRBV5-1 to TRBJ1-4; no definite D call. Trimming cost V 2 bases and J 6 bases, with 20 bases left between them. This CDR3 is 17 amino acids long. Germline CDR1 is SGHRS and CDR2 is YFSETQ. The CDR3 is CASSLGPMRGLDEKLFF. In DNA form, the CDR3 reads TGCGCCAGCAGCTTAGGTCCGATGAGAGGCTTGGATGAAAAACTGTTTTTT. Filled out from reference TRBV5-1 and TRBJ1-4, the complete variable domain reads KAGVTQTPRYLIKTRGQQVTLSCSPISGHRSVSWYQQTPGQGLQFLFEYFSETQRNKGNFPGRFSGRQFSNSRSEMNVSTLELGDSALYLCASSLGPMRGLDEKLFFGSGTQLSVL.